One and the same sample provided the 6 T cell receptor beta chains below, sequenced in a study of blood T cell repertoires in COVID-19. The table came from immunoSEQ multiplex PCR; TCRdb's copy has only in-frame clones and leaves some out. The sample includes about 220,000 clones, 65% to 90% of them seen just once. The sample was peripheral blood. The receptor source for this set is a woman in her seventies with acute or convalescent COVID-19.

This chain joins TRBV4-1 and TRBJ1-4, with D maybe TRBD1 (5 bases). The CDR3 contains 16 residues. V lost 3 bases and J lost 0, with 11 bases in between. The V gene's germline CDR1 is MGHRA and CDR2 YSYEKL. The CDR3 DNA sequence: TGCGCCAGCAGCCACGGAGGGGTTTCAACTAATGAAAAACTGTTTTTT. Amino acids: CASSHGGVSTNEKLFF.

The rearrangement links TRBV4-2 to TRBJ2-1; D perhaps matches TRBD2 (7 bases). The CDR3 length is 19 residues. Germline values: CDR1 LGHNA, CDR2 YNFKEQ. V lost 0 bases, J lost 0 bases, and 18 bases lay in between. The CDR3 sequence is CASSQDRRGGGLSYNEQFF. The CDR3 DNA reads as TGTGCCAGCAGCCAAGATCGTCGGGGCGGGGGCCTCTCCTACAATGAGCAGTTCTTC.

V usage is TRBV7-2 and J usage is TRBJ2-7, with D possibly TRBD1 on 5 matching bases. The CDR3 contains 14 residues. Trimming left V 1 base short and J 4 bases short, with 11 bases between. CDR1 and CDR2 from the germline V gene are SGHTA and FQGNSA. This CDR3 reads CASSLDQGPYEQYF. CDR3 nucleotides: TGTGCCAGCAGCTTAGACCAGGGCCCGTACGAGCAGTACTTC.

The rearrangement uses TRBV7-2 and TRBJ2-2, with 9 bases identical to TRBD1. The germline gives CDR1 SGHTA, CDR2 FQGNSA. V dropped 5 bases and J dropped 2; count of bases not matched to a gene: 6. The CDR3 runs to 16 residues. CDR3 nucleotides: TGTGCCAGCAGCGTACAGGGGGCGATAAACACCGGGGAGCTGTTTTTT. Its protein product is CASSVQGAINTGELFF.

The V gene is TRBV2, the J gene TRBJ1-2; 7 positions agree with TRBD1. Germline V gene data show CDR1 as SNHLY and CDR2 as FYNNEI. Losses at the gene ends were 6 bases for V and 5 bases for J; bases not matched to a gene: 6. The CDR3 loop spans 13 amino acids. As DNA, the CDR3 is TGTGCCAGCAGCCCCGGGACAGAATATGGCTACACCTTC. This codes for CASSPGTEYGYTF. Filled out from reference TRBV2 and TRBJ1-2, the complete variable domain reads EPEVTQTPSHQVTQMGQEVILRCVPISNHLYFYWYRQILGQKVEFLVSFYNNEISEKSEIFDDQFSVERPDGSNFTLKIRSTKLEDSAMYFCASSPGTEYGYTFGSGTRLTVV.

This clone was detected once. This chain connects TRBV4-1 to TRBJ2-3; tentative D call: TRBD2 (5 bases). Trimming removed 2 bases at V and 8 bases at J, with 14 bases between. The germline V gene encodes CDR1 MGHRA and CDR2 YSYEKL. This CDR3 region has 14 residues. In DNA, the CDR3 is TGCGCCAGCAGCCAACACGGGGAACAAGGTACGCAGTATTTT. This sequence encodes CASSQHGEQGTQYF.